This TCR beta chain was captured by sequencing in a study of identical twins. General study points: Where beta out-of-frame sequences were concerned, excess twin sharing was weaker. There was an excess of low generation probability in the out-of-frame alpha sequences that twins shared. Conclusions relied on cross-sectional statistical analysis, not following the same donors. Reduced insertions were recorded for abundant cord blood beta clonotypes, with no such pattern in memory repertoires.

Note on this clonotype: Its antigen is currently unknown.

The J segment lost 0 bases and the V segment lost 0 bases, leaving 6 bases of the junction unmatched. Germline values: CDR1 SGHDN, CDR2 FVKESK. This CDR3 has 18 amino acids. Using its own MiXCR run on the 5' RACE reads, TCRdb lists one record per CDR3 protein. Of approximately 1.8 million distinct CDR3 sequences listed, around a third are singletons. This chain joins TRBV14 and TRBJ2-3, with 10 bases identical to TRBD2. The TCR was taken from a newborn girl in good health. Input material: cord blood. CDR3 sequence reads: CASSQDRASGGSTDTQYF. The DNA for the CDR3 is TGTGCCAGCAGCCAAGATCGGGCTAGCGGGGGAAGCACAGATACGCAGTATTTT.